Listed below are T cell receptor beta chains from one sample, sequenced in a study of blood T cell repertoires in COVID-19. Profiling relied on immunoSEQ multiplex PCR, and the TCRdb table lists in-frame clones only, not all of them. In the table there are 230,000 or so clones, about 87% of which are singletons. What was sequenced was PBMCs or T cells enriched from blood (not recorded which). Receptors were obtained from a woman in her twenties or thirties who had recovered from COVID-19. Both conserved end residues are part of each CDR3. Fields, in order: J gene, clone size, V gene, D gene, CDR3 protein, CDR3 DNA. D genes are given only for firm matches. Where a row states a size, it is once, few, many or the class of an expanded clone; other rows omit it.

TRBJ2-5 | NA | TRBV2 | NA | CASRASLAETQYF | TGTGCCAGCAGGGCCAGCCTAGCAGAGACCCAGTACTTC
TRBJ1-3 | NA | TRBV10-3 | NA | CAISAGNSGNTIYF | TGTGCCATCAGTGCAGGGAACTCTGGAAACACCATATATTTT
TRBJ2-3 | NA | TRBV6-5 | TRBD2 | CASMPSGGTDTQYF | TGTGCCAGCATGCCTAGCGGGGGTACTGATACGCAGTATTTT
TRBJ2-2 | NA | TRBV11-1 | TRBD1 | CASSHRGNTGELFF | TGTGCCAGCAGCCACAGGGGGAACACCGGGGAGCTGTTTTTT
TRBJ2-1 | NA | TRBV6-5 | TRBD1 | CASSADRGREQFF | TGTGCCAGCAGCGCGGACAGGGGGCGAGAGCAGTTCTTC
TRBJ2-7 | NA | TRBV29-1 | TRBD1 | CSVEDWAQGASEQYF | TGCAGCGTTGAAGATTGGGCTCAGGGGGCAAGTGAGCAGTACTTC
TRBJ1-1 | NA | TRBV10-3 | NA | CAISGPPGGVNTEAFF | TGTGCCATCAGTGGGCCTCCCGGGGGGGTGAACACTGAAGCTTTCTTT
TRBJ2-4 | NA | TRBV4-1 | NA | CASSQEPGYGRDIQYF | TGCGCCAGCAGCCAAGAACCAGGGTATGGAAGGGACATTCAGTACTTC
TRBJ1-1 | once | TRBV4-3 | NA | CASSQGLLNREAFF | TGCGCCAGCAGCCAAGGGCTCCTTAACCGTGAAGCTTTCTTT
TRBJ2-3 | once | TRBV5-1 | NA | CASSFTGSMADTQYF | TGCGCCAGCAGCTTCACAGGGAGTATGGCAGATACGCAGTATTTT
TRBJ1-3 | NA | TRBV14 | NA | CAVTDSGNTIYF | TGTGCCGTAACAGACTCTGGAAACACCATATATTTT
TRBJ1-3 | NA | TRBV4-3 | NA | CASSQGHNSGNTIYF | TGCGCCAGCAGCCAGGGACACAATTCTGGAAACACCATATATTTT
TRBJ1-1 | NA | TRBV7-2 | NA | CASSLQGKNTEAFF | TGTGCCAGCAGCTTACAGGGGAAGAACACTGAAGCTTTCTTT
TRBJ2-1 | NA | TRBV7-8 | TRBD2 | CASSSYAGDYNEQFF | TGTGCCAGCAGCTCTTATGCGGGAGATTACAATGAGCAGTTCTTC
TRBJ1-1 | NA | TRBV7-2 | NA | CASSIGQRNTEAFF | TGTGCCAGCAGCATCGGACAGCGGAACACTGAAGCTTTCTTT
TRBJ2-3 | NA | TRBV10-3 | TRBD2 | CAISELAGGTDTQYF | TGTGCCATCAGTGAACTAGCGGGCGGCACAGATACGCAGTATTTT
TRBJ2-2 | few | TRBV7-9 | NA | CASSLVGVGTGELFF | TGTGCCAGCAGCTTAGTGGGCGTTGGCACCGGGGAGCTGTTTTTT
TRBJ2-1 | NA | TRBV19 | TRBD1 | CASSQGAVEQFF | TGTGCCAGTAGTCAGGGGGCCGTTGAGCAGTTCTTC
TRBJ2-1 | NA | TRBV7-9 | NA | CASSPNYQKGYNEQFF | TGTGCCAGCAGCCCCAACTACCAAAAGGGGTACAATGAGCAGTTCTTC
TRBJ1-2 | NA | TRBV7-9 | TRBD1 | CASSLGTGQLLNYGYTF | TGTGCCAGCAGCTTAGGGACGGGACAGCTACTCAACTATGGCTACACCTTC
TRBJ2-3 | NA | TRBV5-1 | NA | CASSFSGAVITDTQYF | TGCGCCAGCAGCTTCTCTGGGGCGGTTATCACAGATACGCAGTATTTT
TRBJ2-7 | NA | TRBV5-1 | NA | CASSLEPPTYEQYF | TGCGCCAGCAGCTTGGAACCTCCTACCTACGAGCAGTACTTC
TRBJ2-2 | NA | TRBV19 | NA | CASSIGSGELFF | TGTGCCAGTAGTATAGGGAGCGGGGAGCTGTTTTTT
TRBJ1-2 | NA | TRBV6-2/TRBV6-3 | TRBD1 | CASSSGTGGFGYTF | TGTGCCAGCAGTTCGGGGACAGGGGGCTTTGGCTACACCTTC
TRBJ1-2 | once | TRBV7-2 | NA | CASSLSGNGYTF | TGTGCCAGCAGCTTATCCGGGAATGGCTACACCTTC
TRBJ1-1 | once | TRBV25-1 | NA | CASSESGTMNTEAFF | TGTGCCAGCAGTGAATCGGGGACAATGAACACTGAAGCTTTCTTT
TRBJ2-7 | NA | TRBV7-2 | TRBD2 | CASSWAGVAGGPYEQYF | TGTGCCAGCAGTTGGGCTGGGGTAGCGGGGGGCCCCTACGAGCAGTACTTC
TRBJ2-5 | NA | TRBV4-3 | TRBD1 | CASSRDRAETQYF | TGCGCCAGCAGCCGGGACAGGGCAGAGACCCAGTACTTC
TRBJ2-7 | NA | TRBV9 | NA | CASSVDGDLYEQYF | TGTGCCAGCAGCGTAGACGGGGATCTATACGAGCAGTACTTC
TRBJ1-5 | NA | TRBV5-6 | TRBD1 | CASTPDRPHQPQHF | TGTGCCAGCACCCCGGACAGGCCTCATCAGCCCCAGCATTTT
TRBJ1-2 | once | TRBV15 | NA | CATSRSGVDGYTF | TGTGCCACCAGCAGATCCGGGGTAGATGGCTACACCTTC
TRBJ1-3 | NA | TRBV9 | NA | CASSVASTGRSGNTIYF | TGTGCCAGCAGCGTAGCCTCTACAGGTCGCTCTGGAAACACCATATATTTT
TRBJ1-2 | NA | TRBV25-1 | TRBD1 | CASRVTGDYGYTF | TGTGCCAGCAGGGTGACAGGGGATTATGGCTACACCTTC
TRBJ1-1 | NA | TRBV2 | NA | CASSLRGLSEAFF | TGTGCCAGCAGTTTACGAGGGCTCTCTGAAGCTTTCTTT
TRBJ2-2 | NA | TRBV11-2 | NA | CASSEGELFF | TGTGCCAGCAGTGAGGGGGAGCTGTTTTTT
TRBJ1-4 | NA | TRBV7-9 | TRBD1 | CASSPWGTDNEKLFF | TGTGCCAGCAGCCCTTGGGGGACAGATAATGAAAAACTGTTTTTT
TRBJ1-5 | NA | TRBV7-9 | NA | CASSLSGYGQPQHF | TGTGCCAGCAGCTTATCAGGGTACGGTCAGCCCCAGCATTTT
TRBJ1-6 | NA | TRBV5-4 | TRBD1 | CASSQKQGARDSPLHF | TGTGCCAGCAGCCAGAAGCAGGGGGCGCGGGATTCACCCCTCCACTTT
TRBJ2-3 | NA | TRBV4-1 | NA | CASSQELAQDTQYF | TGCGCCAGCAGCCAAGAACTAGCCCAAGATACGCAGTATTTT
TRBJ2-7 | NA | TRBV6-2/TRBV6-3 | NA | CASSYSTWRSSYEQYF | TGTGCCAGCAGTTACTCCACTTGGCGGAGCTCCTACGAGCAGTACTTC
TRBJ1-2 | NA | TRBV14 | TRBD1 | CASSRDRDPAYGYTF | TGTGCCAGCAGCCGGGACAGGGATCCTGCCTATGGCTACACCTTC
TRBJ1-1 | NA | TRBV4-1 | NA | CASRTPENTEAFF | TGCGCCAGCAGAACGCCAGAAAACACTGAAGCTTTCTTT
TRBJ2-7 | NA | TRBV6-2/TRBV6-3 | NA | CASSYPTGLRDEQYF | TGTGCCAGCAGTTACCCCACGGGACTCCGGGACGAGCAGTACTTC
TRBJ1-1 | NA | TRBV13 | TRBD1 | CASSGTGNWDTEAFF | TGTGCCAGCAGCGGGACAGGGAATTGGGACACTGAAGCTTTCTTT
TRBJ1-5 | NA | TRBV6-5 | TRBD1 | CASSLGQGFDQPQHF | TGTGCCAGCAGTTTGGGACAGGGTTTCGATCAGCCCCAGCATTTT
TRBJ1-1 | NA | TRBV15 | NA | CATSRVRTAYSEAFF | TGTGCCACCAGCAGAGTAAGGACAGCTTATTCTGAAGCTTTCTTT
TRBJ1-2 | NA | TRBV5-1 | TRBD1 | CASSAGQMGGYTF | TGCGCCAGCAGCGCGGGACAGATGGGTGGCTACACCTTC
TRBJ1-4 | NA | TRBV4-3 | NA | CASSPGHRANEKLFF | TGCGCCAGCAGCCCCGGACACCGGGCGAATGAAAAACTGTTTTTT
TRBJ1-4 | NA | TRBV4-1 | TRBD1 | CASSDSRTGVEKLFF | TGCGCCAGCAGCGACAGTAGGACAGGGGTTGAAAAACTGTTTTTT
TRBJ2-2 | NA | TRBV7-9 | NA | CASSSTEPNTGELFF | TGTGCCAGCAGCAGTACAGAACCGAACACCGGGGAGCTGTTTTTT
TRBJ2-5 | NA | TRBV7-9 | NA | CASSLQGSQETQYF | TGTGCCAGCAGCTTACAGGGAAGCCAAGAGACCCAGTACTTC
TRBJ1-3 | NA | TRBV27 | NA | CASSLAQGNTIYF | TGTGCCAGCAGTTTGGCCCAGGGAAACACCATATATTTT
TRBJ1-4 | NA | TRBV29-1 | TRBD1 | CSVTRAGTGTEKLFF | TGCAGCGTTACAAGAGCCGGGACAGGGACTGAAAAACTGTTTTTT
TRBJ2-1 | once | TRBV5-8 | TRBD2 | CASSTGLAGDNEQFF | TGTGCCAGCAGCACCGGACTAGCGGGGGATAATGAGCAGTTCTTC
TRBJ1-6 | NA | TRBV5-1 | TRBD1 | CASSLGQGASSPLHF | TGCGCCAGCAGTTTGGGACAGGGGGCTTCGTCACCCCTCCACTTT